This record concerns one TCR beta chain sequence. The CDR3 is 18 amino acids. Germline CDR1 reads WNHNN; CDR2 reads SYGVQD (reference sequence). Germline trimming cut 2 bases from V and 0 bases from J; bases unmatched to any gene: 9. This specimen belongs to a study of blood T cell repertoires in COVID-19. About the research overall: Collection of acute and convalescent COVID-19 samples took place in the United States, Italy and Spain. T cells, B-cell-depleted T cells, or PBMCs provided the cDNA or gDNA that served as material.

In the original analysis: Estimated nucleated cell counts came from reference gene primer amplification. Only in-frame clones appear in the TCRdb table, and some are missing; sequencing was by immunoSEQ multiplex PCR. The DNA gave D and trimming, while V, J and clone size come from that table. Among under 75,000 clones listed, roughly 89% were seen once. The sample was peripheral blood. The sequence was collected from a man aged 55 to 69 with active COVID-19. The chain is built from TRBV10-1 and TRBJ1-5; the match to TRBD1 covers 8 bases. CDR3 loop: CASSETGQATNSNQPQHF. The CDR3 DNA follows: TGCGCCAGCAGTGAGACGGGACAGGCGACAAATAGCAATCAGCCCCAGCATTTT.